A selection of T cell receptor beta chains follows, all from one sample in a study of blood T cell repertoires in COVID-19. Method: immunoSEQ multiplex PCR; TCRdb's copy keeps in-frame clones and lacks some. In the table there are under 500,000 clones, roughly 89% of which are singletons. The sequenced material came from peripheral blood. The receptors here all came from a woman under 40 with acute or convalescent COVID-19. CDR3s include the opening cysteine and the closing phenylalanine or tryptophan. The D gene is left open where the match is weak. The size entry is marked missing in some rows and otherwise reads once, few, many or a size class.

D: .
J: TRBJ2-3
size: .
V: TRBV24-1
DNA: TGTGCCACCAGTGACCCTGGACAGCATAGGTCCGATACGCAGTATTTT
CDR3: CATSDPGQHRSDTQYF

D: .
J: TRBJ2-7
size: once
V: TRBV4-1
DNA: TGCGCCAGCAGTCCCTGGACTACCAGCTCCTACGAGCAGTACTTC
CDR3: CASSPWTTSSYEQYF

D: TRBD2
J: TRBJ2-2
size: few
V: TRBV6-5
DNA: TGTGCCAGCTTGGGACTAGCGGACACCGGGGAGCTGTTTTTT
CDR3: CASLGLADTGELFF

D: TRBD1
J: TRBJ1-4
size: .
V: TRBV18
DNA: TGTGCCAGCTCACCTATACGACAGGGCCCAAATGAAAAACTGTTTTTT
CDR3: CASSPIRQGPNEKLFF

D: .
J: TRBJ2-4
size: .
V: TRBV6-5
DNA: TGTGCCAGCAGTTATTGGGCCGGGGTGGCCAAAAACATTCAGTACTTC
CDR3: CASSYWAGVAKNIQYF

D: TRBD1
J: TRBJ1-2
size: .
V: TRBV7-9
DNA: TGTGCCAGCAGCACAAGGGACAGTGATTATGGCTACACCTTC
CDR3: CASSTRDSDYGYTF

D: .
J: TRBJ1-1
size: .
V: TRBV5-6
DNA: TGTGCCAGCAGCTTGAGCCCCCTCCAGGGTTTTCGCGCTTTCTTT
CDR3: CASSLSPLQGFRAFF

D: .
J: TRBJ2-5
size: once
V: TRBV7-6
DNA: TGTGCCAGCAGCCGGGATGCTACAGGGCAAGAGACCCAGTACTTC
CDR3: CASSRDATGQETQYF

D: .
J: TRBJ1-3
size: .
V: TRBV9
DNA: TGTGCCAGCAGCGTAGATCTGGGGCTCGGAAACACCATATATTTT
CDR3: CASSVDLGLGNTIYF

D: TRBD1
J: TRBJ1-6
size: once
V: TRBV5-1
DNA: TGCGCCAGCAGCTTGGCGGACAGGGAGTATTCACCCCTCCACTTT
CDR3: CASSLADREYSPLHF

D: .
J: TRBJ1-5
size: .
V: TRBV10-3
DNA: TGTGCCATCAGTGGCCAGATTAGCAATCAGCCCCAGCATTTT
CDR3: CAISGQISNQPQHF

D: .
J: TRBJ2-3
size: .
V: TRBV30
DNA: TGTGCCGGCAGGACAGATAACACAGATACGCAGTATTTT
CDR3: CAGRTDNTDTQYF

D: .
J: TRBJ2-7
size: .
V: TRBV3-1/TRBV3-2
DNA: TGTGCCAGCAGCCAAGACAGGGCCTACGAGCAGTACTTC
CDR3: CASSQDRAYEQYF

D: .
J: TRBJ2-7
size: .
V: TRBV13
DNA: TGTGCCAGCAGCTCGCGTCCCTATTACGAGCAGTACTTC
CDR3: CASSSRPYYEQYF

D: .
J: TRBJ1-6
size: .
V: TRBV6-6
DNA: TGTGCCAGCAGCCCGATCAGGATGGATTCACCCCTCCACTTT
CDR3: CASSPIRMDSPLHF

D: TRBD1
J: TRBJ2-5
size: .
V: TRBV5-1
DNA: TGCGCCAGCGGGACCGGGACAGGGGGCTCGGAGACCCAGTACTTC
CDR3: CASGTGTGGSETQYF

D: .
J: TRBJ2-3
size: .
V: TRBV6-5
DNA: TGTGCCAGCAGTTACAGGGAGCCCACAGATACGCAGTATTTT
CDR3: CASSYREPTDTQYF

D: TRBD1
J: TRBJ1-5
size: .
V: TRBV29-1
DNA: TGCAGCGTTGGAGAGAGACAGGGAATCGGTCAGCCCCAGCATTTT
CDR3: CSVGERQGIGQPQHF

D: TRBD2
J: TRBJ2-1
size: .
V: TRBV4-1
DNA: TGCGCCAGCAGCCAAGCCACTAGCGGGGCCTACAATGAGCAGTTCTTC
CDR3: CASSQATSGAYNEQFF

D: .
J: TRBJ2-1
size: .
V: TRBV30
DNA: TGTGCCTGGAGTGCAATATACAGGAAGTGGAATGAGCAGTTCTTC
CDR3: CAWSAIYRKWNEQFF

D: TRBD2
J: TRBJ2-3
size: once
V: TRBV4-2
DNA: TGTGCCAGCAGCCAAGGGACTAGCGGGGGGAGGGGGTACACAGATACGCAGTATTTT
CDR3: CASSQGTSGGRGYTDTQYF

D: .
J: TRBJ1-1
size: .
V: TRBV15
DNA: TGTGCCACCACAGAGAACACTGAAGCTTTCTTT
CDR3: CATTENTEAFF

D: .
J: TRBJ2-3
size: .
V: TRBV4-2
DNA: TGTGCCAGCAGCCAAGATGTCCCTAGCGGCACAGATACGCAGTATTTT
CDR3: CASSQDVPSGTDTQYF

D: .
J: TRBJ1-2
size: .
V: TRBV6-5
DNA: TGTGCCAGCAGTAAGACGGAGTATGGCTACACCTTC
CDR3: CASSKTEYGYTF